The clone carrying this TCR beta chain has a single count. The antigen remains undetermined. V lost 0 bases and J lost 4; bases outside the gene matches: 5. Germline V CDR1 and CDR2: SGDLS, YYNGEE. This CDR3 is 16 amino acids long. This sample was taken from a study of PD-1 blockade in classical Hodgkin lymphoma. Whole-study results and caveats: Patients with an early start, nivolumab under 1 year after ASCT, were excluded.

Some clones are missing from TCRdb's copy, which holds only in-frame ones; the method was immunoSEQ multiplex PCR. The sample consists of 57,000 or so clones, about 91% of them appearing once. Following autologous stem cell transplantation, relapse occurred in every patient, and exposure to brentuximab vedotin varied. The sequence was collected from a human donor with classical Hodgkin lymphoma. The sample in question was peripheral blood mononuclear cells (PBMCs), obtained at baseline. This chain joins TRBV9 and TRBJ2-5, with 11 bases aligning to TRBD1. CDR3 protein: CASSVEGTGGRETQYF. In DNA form, the CDR3 reads TGTGCCAGCAGCGTAGAGGGGACAGGGGGAAGAGAGACCCAGTACTTC.